A selection of T cell receptor beta chains follows, all from one sample in a study of cytomegalovirus exposure and HLA in healthy donors. TCRdb's copy holds only in-frame clones and misses some; the assay was immunoSEQ multiplex PCR. The profile shows around 140,000 clones, about 86% of them singletons. Sequencing was performed on PBMCs. Receptors were obtained from a woman aged 25-40 years in good health and CMV-seronegative. The CDR3 runs from the conserved cysteine through the conserved F or W. D genes are given only for firm matches.

TRBV29-1	.	CSPGKTIRNTEAFF
TRBV28	.	CASSLMRLRVEQYF
TRBV7-6	.	CASSLSGVQTQYF
TRBV27	TRBD2	CASSLTSGATYEQYF
TRBV23-1	.	CASSPWCACREDYEQYF
TRBV9	TRBD2	CASSGLAGGIEQFF
TRBV5-5	.	CASRVLGAGLATNEKLFF
TRBV29-1	.	CSVDRVLNTEAFF
TRBV7-9	TRBD2	CASSLGTSGTYEQYF
TRBV7-9	.	CASSLQVGAREAFF
TRBV7-9	.	CASSLVGQNPHQPQHF
TRBV7-9	.	CASSSKTTITGELFF
TRBV6-5	TRBD1	CASRRQGNTGELFF
TRBV15	TRBD1	CATAGTEHNQPQHF
TRBV28	.	CASSWGRRYNEQFF
TRBV27	TRBD2	CASSLYLAGGPYEQYF
TRBV4-3	.	CASSQDRRYPETQYF
TRBV4-1	TRBD2	CASSPGRVAGGLYEQFF
TRBV19	TRBD1	CASSTPPQGLNTEAFF
TRBV2	TRBD2	CASSDWGLGLNTQYF
TRBV5-4	.	CASRGGYTEAFF
TRBV6-4	.	CASSETFGRGGYTF
TRBV28	TRBD2	CASSRGAGAQETQYF
TRBV5-1	.	CASSLEWAGGRSDTQYF
TRBV5-4	TRBD2	CASSLAGAPDTQYF
TRBV30	TRBD1	CAGQGDGNTIYF
TRBV4-3	.	CASSHRGTETQYF
TRBV19	.	CASSNWGAGNQPQHF
TRBV6-1	.	CASSYRGTDTQYF
TRBV29-1	.	CSVQGPRGEQYF
TRBV27	TRBD2	CASSRRGLAGVAEQYF
TRBV18	.	CASSPRSGSSYEQYF
TRBV28	TRBD1	CASSWTGAHGYTF
TRBV5-1	.	CASSLEGSRDTGELFF
TRBV7-9	.	CASSLDFNTEAFF
TRBV19	.	CASSIVGVRLGNQPQHF
TRBV7-9	.	CASSLGQGIYNQPQHF
TRBV7-3	TRBD1	CASSLAGGEQETQYF
TRBV18	.	CASSPPEVRATGELFF
TRBV5-1	.	CASSYRQVGTDTQYF
TRBV7-9	TRBD2	CASSLWSGGPQETQYF
TRBV4-2	TRBD2	CASSQGLRPSGRTDTQYF
TRBV2	.	CASRSPPGELFF
TRBV10-3	.	CAISESITGAGNTQYF
TRBV28	TRBD1	CASNREGALIQETQYF
TRBV9	.	CASSFSTLGNEQFF